This is a list of T cell receptor beta chains from one sample in a study of T cell changes during pregnancy in multiple sclerosis. Libraries were prepared by immunoSEQ multiplex PCR; TCRdb keeps only in-frame clonotypes and omits some of them. This sample has roughly 100,000 clones, with around 94% found just once. The sample was peripheral blood, taken after pregnancy. The source of these receptors is a female donor with multiple sclerosis, enrolled in a pregnancy study. The CDR3 runs from the conserved cysteine through the conserved F or W. Each record gives: D gene, clone size, J gene, CDR3 length, V gene, CDR3 protein, CDR3 DNA. A D gene is named only where the DNA matches it firmly. The size entry is marked missing in some rows and otherwise reads once, few, many or a size class.

TRBD1 | NA | TRBJ1-5 | 15 | TRBV2 | CASSEARDRGQPQHF | TGTGCCAGCAGTGAAGCCCGGGACAGGGGACAGCCCCAGCATTTT
TRBD2 | once | TRBJ2-3 | 15 | TRBV11-2 | CASSLAAGRTDTQYF | TGTGCCAGCAGCTTAGCAGCGGGACGCACAGATACGCAGTATTTT
TRBD1 | NA | TRBJ1-1 | 15 | TRBV19 | CASSLWTGPDTEAFF | TGTGCCAGTAGTCTCTGGACAGGGCCGGACACTGAAGCTTTCTTT
TRBD1 | NA | TRBJ2-7 | 15 | TRBV5-4 | CASSFEDRRSSEQYF | TGTGCCAGCAGCTTTGAGGACAGGAGAAGCTCCGAGCAGTACTTC
TRBD1 | NA | TRBJ2-7 | 13 | TRBV6-5 | CASSYRGLGEQYF | TGTGCCAGCAGCTACAGGGGTCTCGGCGAGCAGTACTTC
TRBD1 | NA | TRBJ2-7 | 16 | TRBV5-1 | CASSLSGQQGSYEQYF | TGCGCCAGCAGCCTCTCGGGACAGCAAGGATCCTACGAGCAGTACTTC
TRBD2 | NA | TRBJ2-5 | 17 | TRBV5-1 | CASSLEGSGGARETQYF | TGCGCCAGCAGCTTGGAGGGTAGCGGGGGGGCAAGAGAGACCCAGTACTTC
NA | NA | TRBJ1-5 | 14 | TRBV6-1 | CASTLTGSNQPQHF | TGTGCCAGCACTCTGACGGGGAGCAATCAGCCCCAGCATTTT
TRBD2 | NA | TRBJ2-5 | 12 | TRBV30 | CAWSPGLAVQYF | TGTGCCTGGAGTCCGGGACTAGCGGTACAGTACTTC
NA | NA | TRBJ1-5 | 18 | TRBV1 | CTSSQGTGEGMSNQPQHF | TGCACCAGCAGCCAAGGGACAGGGGAGGGGATGAGCAATCAGCCCCAGCATTTT
NA | NA | TRBJ2-7 | 14 | TRBV27 | CASRSPPSSYEQYF | TGTGCCAGCAGAAGTCCCCCCTCTAGCTACGAGCAGTACTTC
TRBD2 | NA | TRBJ2-7 | 16 | TRBV5-1 | CASQDRLAPGFNEQYF | TGCGCCAGCCAAGACCGACTAGCGCCGGGGTTCAACGAGCAGTACTTC
TRBD1 | NA | TRBJ1-2 | 16 | TRBV19 | CASSIRHRGINYGYTF | TGTGCCAGTAGTATTCGGCACAGGGGGATTAACTATGGCTACACCTTC
NA | NA | TRBJ2-5 | 14 | TRBV11-3 | CASSPEPTSRTQYF | TGTGCCAGCAGCCCCGAACCGACTTCCCGGACCCAGTACTTC